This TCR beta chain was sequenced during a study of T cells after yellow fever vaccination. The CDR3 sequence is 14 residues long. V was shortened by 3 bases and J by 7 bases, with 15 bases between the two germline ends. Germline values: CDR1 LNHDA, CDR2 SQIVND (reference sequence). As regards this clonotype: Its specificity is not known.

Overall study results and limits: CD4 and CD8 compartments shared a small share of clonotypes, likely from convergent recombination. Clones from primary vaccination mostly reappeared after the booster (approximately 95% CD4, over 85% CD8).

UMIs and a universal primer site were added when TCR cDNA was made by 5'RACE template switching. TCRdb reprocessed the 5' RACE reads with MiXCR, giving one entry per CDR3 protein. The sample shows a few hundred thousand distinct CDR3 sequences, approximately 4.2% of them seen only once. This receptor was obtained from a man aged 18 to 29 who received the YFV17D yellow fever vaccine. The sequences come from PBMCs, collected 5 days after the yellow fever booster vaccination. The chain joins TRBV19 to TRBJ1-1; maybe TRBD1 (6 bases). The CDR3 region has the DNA TGTGCCAGTAGTATTTCGGGACAACTGGATGAAGCTTTCTTT. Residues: CASSISGQLDEAFF.